What follows are 24 T cell receptor beta chains derived from one specimen sequenced in a study of blood T cell repertoires in COVID-19. The assay was immunoSEQ multiplex PCR, and TCRdb's table has in-frame clones only and misses some. The sample records 200,000 to 250,000 clones, about 87% being singletons. The sample was PBMCs or T cells enriched from blood (not recorded which). These receptors were obtained from a man aged 50-59 years who had been exposed to COVID-19.

The chain couples TRBV5-1 to TRBJ2-1, with TRBD2 as a possible D gene (5 bases). The CDR3 loop spans 15 amino acids. Germline V gives CDR1 SGHRS, CDR2 YFSETQ. The germline V and J ends were trimmed by 7 bases and 9 bases, with 23 bases remaining between them. The CDR3 nucleotides read TGCGCCAGCTCTAAGGAGGTTCGGGCGGTCGGTGAGCAGTTCTTC. It translates to CASSKEVRAVGEQFF.

The rearrangement links TRBV3-1 (or the pseudogene TRBV3-2) to TRBJ1-5, with D hard to call. From germline, CDR1 is LGHDT and CDR2 YNNKEL (reference sequence). The V end lost 0 bases, the J end lost 9 bases, and 9 bases lay between the germline ends. The CDR3 is 13 amino acids. The CDR3 protein is CASSQERFGPQHF. For the CDR3, the DNA is TGTGCCAGCAGCCAAGAGAGGTTTGGGCCCCAGCATTTT.

The sample holds a few counts of this clone. The chain joins TRBV9 to TRBJ2-2; 9 bases are a match to TRBD2. The CDR3 is made up of 15 amino acids. Germline-derived CDR1 and CDR2 are SGDLS and YYNGEE. V lost 0 bases, J lost 7 bases, and 4 bases stayed unmatched. In DNA form, the CDR3 reads TGTGCCAGCAGCGTAGCTAGCGGGGCGGTCGGGGAGCTGTTTTTT. This translates into CASSVASGAVGELFF.

The chain combines TRBV11-3 with TRBJ2-3, with 8 bases identical to TRBD1. Per germline, CDR1 SGHNT and CDR2 YENEEA. After removal of 4 bases from V and 6 bases from J, the junction contained 9 bases not matched to a gene. The CDR3 runs 15 residues. The CDR3 nucleotides are TGTGCCAGCAGCTCGCAGGGGGCGGAGTGGGATACGCAGTATTTT. It codes for CASSSQGAEWDTQYF.

This chain uses TRBV6-1 with TRBJ2-7; weak D call: TRBD1 (5 bases). Trimming removed 1 base from V and 6 bases from J, with 10 bases in between. The CDR3 has 13 residues. Germline lookup yields CDR1 MNHNS and CDR2 SASEGT. The CDR3 protein is CASSEDSGLEQYF. In nucleotides, the CDR3 is TGTGCCAGCAGTGAAGATTCAGGGCTCGAGCAGTACTTC.

About this clone: At one end the junction does not follow the germline gene, possibly because of a read error. The CDR3 coding sequence is TGCGCCAGCAGCTTAGGCGGGATTAACGATGGCTACACCTTC. It is translated as CASSLGGINDGYTF. The chain combines TRBV5-1 with TRBJ1-2; D gene unclear. The CDR3 has 14 residues. Germline CDR1 and CDR2: SGHRS and YFSETQ.

The chain carries TRBV5-1 and TRBJ2-1; 7 bases align to TRBD1. Germline V gene data show CDR1 as SGHRS and CDR2 as YFSETQ. The V segment lost 0 bases and the J segment 4 bases; nucleotides outside the gene matches: 4. The CDR3 spans 15 residues. The CDR3 is CASSLEGQNYNEQFF. CDR3 in DNA: TGCGCCAGCAGCTTGGAGGGACAGAATTACAATGAGCAGTTCTTC.

This sequence joins TRBV3-1 (or the pseudogene TRBV3-2) and TRBJ1-2; tentatively, D is TRBD1 (5 bases). V was cut by 1 base and J by 4 bases, with 13 bases left in between. The CDR3 is 15 amino acids. CDR1 is LGHDT and CDR2 is YNNKEL in the germline V gene (reference sequence). The CDR3: CASSQGQGYFYGYTF. The CDR3 bases are TGTGCCAGCAGCCAAGGGCAGGGTTATTTCTATGGCTACACCTTC.

This clone was counted a single time. The chain combines TRBV5-1 with TRBJ2-1; a weak D match, TRBD2 (6 bases). Trimming left V 3 bases short and J 13 bases short, with 17 bases between. CDR1 is SGHRS and CDR2 is YFSETQ in the germline V gene. CDR3 length equals 13 residues. This CDR3 reads CASSWGTGRLQFF. The CDR3 DNA reads as TGCGCCAGCAGCTGGGGGACTGGTAGACTTCAGTTCTTC.

The chain is built from TRBV19 and TRBJ1-2, with D uncertain. CDR1 LNHDA and CDR2 SQIVND come from the germline V gene (reference sequence). The ends were cut back, 3 bases at V and 2 bases at J, with 13 bases in the middle. The CDR3 is 15 amino acids. The CDR3: CASSIGNRFNYGYTF. The CDR3 nucleotides are TGTGCCAGTAGTATCGGGAACAGATTCAACTATGGCTACACCTTC.

This chain joins TRBV11-2 and TRBJ2-1; 11 nucleotides line up with TRBD2. The CDR3 consists of 15 residues. The ends lost 4 bases at V and 7 bases at J; junction bases unmatched: 6. The V gene's germline CDR1 is SGHAT and CDR2 FQNNGV. The CDR3 region has the DNA TGTGCCAGCAGCTCACTAGCGGGAGAGAATAATGAGCAGTTCTTC. It codes for CASSSLAGENNEQFF. The whole variable domain, filled in from reference TRBV11-2 and TRBJ2-1, reads EAGVAQSPRYKIIEKRQSVAFWCNPISGHATLYWYQQILGQGPKLLIQFQNNGVVDDSQLPKDRFSAERLKGVDSTLKIQPAKLEDSAVYLCASSSLAGENNEQFFGPGTRLTVL.

V is TRBV28 and J is TRBJ1-1; D remains ambiguous. Germline CDR1 MDHEN, CDR2 SYDVKM. Trimming pared 3 bases from V and 1 base from J, leaving 15 bases between. This CDR3 comprises 16 residues. The CDR3 DNA follows: TGTGCCAGCAGTTTGGTAGCTGGTATGTCGAACACTGAAGCTTTCTTT. Translating it yields CASSLVAGMSNTEAFF.

V gene TRBV10-3 combines with J gene TRBJ2-5; D not resolved. Per germline, CDR1 ENHRY and CDR2 SYGVKD. CDR3 length: 14 amino acids. Trimming shortened V by 0 bases and J by 1 base, and 6 bases separated the two germline ends. CDR3 sequence reads: CAISESHSQETQYF. The CDR3 coding sequence is TGTGCCATCAGTGAGTCGCACAGCCAAGAGACCCAGTACTTC.

The chain is built from TRBV18 and TRBJ1-5; possible D gene TRBD1, 6 bases. V was cut by 0 bases and J by 1 base, with 7 bases left in between. The CDR3 length is 15 residues. In germline, CDR1 is KGHSH, CDR2 LQKENI. CDR3: CASSPPTGSNQPQHF. The CDR3 DNA reads TGTGCCAGCTCACCACCTACAGGGAGCAATCAGCCCCAGCATTTT.

The V and J genes are TRBV7-8 and TRBJ1-5; D might be TRBD1 (5 bases). The ends were cut back, 1 base at V and 7 bases at J, with 14 bases in the middle. CDR3 size: 15 residues. The germline V gene has CDR1 SGHVS and CDR2 FQNEAQ. CDR3 nucleotides: TGTGCCAGCAGCTTAGAGGCAGGGCCCCTCCAGCCCCAGCATTTT. It is translated as CASSLEAGPLQPQHF. The full variable domain, with the rest looked up from reference TRBV7-8 and TRBJ1-5, is GAGVSQSPRYKVAKRGQDVALRCDPISGHVSLFWYQQALGQGPEFLTYFQNEAQLDKSGLPSDRFFAERPEGSVSTLKIQRTQQEDSAVYLCASSLEAGPLQPQHFGDGTRLSIL.

The CDR3 loop is CASSITTGNTEAFF. Here the CDR3 DNA reads TGTGCCAGCTCAATTACGACAGGGAACACTGAAGCTTTCTTT. The chain couples TRBV18 to TRBJ1-1; perhaps TRBD1 as D (6 bases). V lost 5 bases and J lost 1, with 11 bases in between. Germline CDR1 and CDR2: KGHSH and LQKENI. The CDR3 contains 14 residues.

This clone has only one observation. V is TRBV7-9 and J is TRBJ1-1; no definite D call. The V and J ends lost 2 bases and 6 bases respectively, with 4 bases between them. The CDR3 sequence is 11 residues long. Germline V gene sequence: CDR1 SEHNR, CDR2 FQNEAQ (reference sequence). The CDR3 protein is CASSLTPEAFF. As DNA, the CDR3 is TGTGCCAGCAGCTTAACACCTGAAGCTTTCTTT.

V usage is TRBV7-9 and J usage is TRBJ1-4; 7 nucleotides agree with TRBD1. Germline CDR1 reads SEHNR; CDR2 reads FQNEAQ (reference sequence). After removal of 5 bases from V and 1 base from J, the junction contained 4 bases not matched to a gene. CDR3 length: 15 amino acids. Here the CDR3 reads CASSADRVTNEKLFF. DNA of the CDR3: TGTGCCAGCAGCGCCGACAGGGTAACTAATGAAAAACTGTTTTTT.

The chain carries TRBV2 and TRBJ2-4; the match to TRBD1 covers 9 bases. This CDR3 comprises 16 residues. Losses at the gene ends were 7 bases for V and 0 bases for J; bases not matched to a gene: 7. The V gene's germline CDR1 is SNHLY and CDR2 FYNNEI. Written as DNA, the CDR3 is TGTGCCAGCACACAGGGGACAGGGCTAGCCAAAAACATTCAGTACTTC. This codes for CASTQGTGLAKNIQYF.

The CDR3 DNA follows: TGTGCCAGTAGTAGGGGCCAGCCGAATGAAAAACTGTTTTTT. Protein sequence: CASSRGQPNEKLFF. The chain links TRBV19 to TRBJ1-4; TRBD1 might be the D (5 bases). The CDR3 spans 14 residues. Germline V CDR1 and CDR2: LNHDA, SQIVND (reference sequence). With 4 bases removed from V and 5 bases from J, the gap between germline ends came to 11 bases.

CDR3 loop: CASRPSDRPTNEKLFF. The DNA for the CDR3 is TGTGCCAGCAGACCATCGGACAGACCAACTAATGAAAAACTGTTTTTT. V usage is TRBV28 and J usage is TRBJ1-4, with a tentative D call TRBD1 (6 bases). CDR1 is MDHEN and CDR2 is SYDVKM in the germline V gene. V was clipped by 6 bases and J by 0 bases, with 14 bases between them. This CDR3 comprises 16 residues.

Notes on this clone: The same CDR3 is also encoded by other DNA sequences in this sample. The chain couples TRBV7-3 to TRBJ2-1; 9 bases align to TRBD2. J gave up 5 bases and V 4 bases, and 6 bases lay outside the gene matches. Per the germline V gene, CDR1 is SGHTA and CDR2 is FQGTGA. The CDR3 runs 15 residues. CDR3 in amino acids: CASSYSGGANNEQFF. In nucleotides, the CDR3 is TGTGCCAGCAGCTATAGCGGGGGAGCTAACAATGAGCAGTTCTTC. The full variable domain, with the rest looked up from reference TRBV7-3 and TRBJ2-1, is GAGVSQTPSNKVTEKGKYVELRCDPISGHTALYWYRQSLGQGPEFLIYFQGTGAADDSGLPNDRFFAVRPEGSVSTLKIQRTERGDSAVYLCASSYSGGANNEQFFGPGTRLTVL.

This clone has just a few counts. The chain is built from TRBV15 and TRBJ1-2; TRBD1 is a possible D gene (6 bases). CDR1 is LNHNV, CDR2 YYDKDF, per germline (reference sequence). V was cut by 0 bases and J by 4 bases, with 15 bases left in between. CDR3 size: 16 residues. Written as DNA, the CDR3 is TGTGCCACCAGCAGAGATTTAGGGGGTTCTGGCTATGGCTACACCTTC. Amino acids: CATSRDLGGSGYGYTF.

The V call is TRBV21-1, the J call TRBJ1-1. TRBV21-1 is designated a pseudogene. CDR3 length: 13 residues. In DNA, the CDR3 is TGTGCCAGCAGCAAAAAGAGTAGCGTTAAAGCTTTCTTT. This translates into CASSKKSSVKAFF.